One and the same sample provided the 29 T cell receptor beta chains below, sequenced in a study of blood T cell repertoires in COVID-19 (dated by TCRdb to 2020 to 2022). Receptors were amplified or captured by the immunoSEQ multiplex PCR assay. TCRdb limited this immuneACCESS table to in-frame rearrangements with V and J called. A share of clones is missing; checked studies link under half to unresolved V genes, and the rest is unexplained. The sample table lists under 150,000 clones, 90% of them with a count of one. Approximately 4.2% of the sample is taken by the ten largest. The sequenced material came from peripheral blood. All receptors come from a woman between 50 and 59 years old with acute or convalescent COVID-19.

CDR3 sequence (DNA): TGCAGCGCACCCGGGACAGGGGATGGCTACACCTTC. Translated, it gives CSAPGTGDGYTF. The chain couples TRBV29-1 to TRBJ1-2; 10 nucleotides line up with TRBD1. Germline trimming cut 7 bases from V and 6 bases from J; bases unmatched to any gene: 5. Per the germline V gene, CDR1 is SQVTM and CDR2 is ANQGSEA. CDR3 length: 12 amino acids.

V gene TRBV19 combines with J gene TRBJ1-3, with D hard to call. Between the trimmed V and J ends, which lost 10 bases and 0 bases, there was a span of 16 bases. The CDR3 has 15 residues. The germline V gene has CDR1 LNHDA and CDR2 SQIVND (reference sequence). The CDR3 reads CATTNRASSGNTIYF. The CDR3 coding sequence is TGTGCCACCACGAACCGCGCCTCCTCTGGAAACACCATATATTTT.

The CDR3 DNA follows: TGTGCCAGCAGTGAAAATCTCCCGGGACAGGGTATCTACGAGCAGTACTTC. This sequence encodes CASSENLPGQGIYEQYF. The chain is built from TRBV2 and TRBJ2-7; 9 nucleotides match TRBD1. The CDR3 has 17 residues. Germline assignment: CDR1 SNHLY and CDR2 FYNNEI. The V gene end was trimmed by 2 bases and the J gene end by 3 bases; junction bases not matched to a gene: 11. Looking up the rest from reference TRBV2 and TRBJ2-7 gives the full variable domain: EPEVTQTPSHQVTQMGQEVILRCVPISNHLYFYWYRQILGQKVEFLVSFYNNEISEKSEIFDDQFSVERPDGSNFTLKIRSTKLEDSAMYFCASSENLPGQGIYEQYFGPGTRLTVT.

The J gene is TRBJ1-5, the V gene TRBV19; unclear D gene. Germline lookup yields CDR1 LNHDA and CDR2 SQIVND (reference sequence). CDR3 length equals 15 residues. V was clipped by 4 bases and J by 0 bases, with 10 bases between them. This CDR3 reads CASSKRSSSNQPQHF. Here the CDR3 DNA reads TGTGCCAGTAGTAAGCGGAGTTCTAGCAATCAGCCCCAGCATTTT.

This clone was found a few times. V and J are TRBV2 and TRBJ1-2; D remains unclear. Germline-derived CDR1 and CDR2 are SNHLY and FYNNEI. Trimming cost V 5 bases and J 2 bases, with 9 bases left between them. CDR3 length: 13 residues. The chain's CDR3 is CASSNFGNYGYTF. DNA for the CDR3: TGTGCCAGCAGTAACTTCGGGAACTATGGCTACACCTTC.

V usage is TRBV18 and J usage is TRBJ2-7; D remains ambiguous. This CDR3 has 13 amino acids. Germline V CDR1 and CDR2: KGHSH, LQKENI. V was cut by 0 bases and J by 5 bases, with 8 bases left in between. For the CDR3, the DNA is TGTGCCAGCTCACCACCGATAGACAACGAGCAGTACTTC. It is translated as CASSPPIDNEQYF.

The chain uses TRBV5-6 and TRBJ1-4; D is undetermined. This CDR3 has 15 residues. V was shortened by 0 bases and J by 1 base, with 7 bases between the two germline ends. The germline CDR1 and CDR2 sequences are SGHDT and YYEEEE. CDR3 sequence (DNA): TGTGCCAGCAGCTTGGCGAGGAGAACTAATGAAAAACTGTTTTTT. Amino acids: CASSLARRTNEKLFF. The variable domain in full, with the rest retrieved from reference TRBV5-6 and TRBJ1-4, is DAGVTQSPTHLIKTRGQQVTLRCSPKSGHDTVSWYQQALGQGPQFIFQYYEEEERQRGNFPDRFSGHQFPNYSSELNVNALLLGDSALYLCASSLARRTNEKLFFGSGTQLSVL.

CDR3 loop: CASSQSGDYLSYEQYF. The CDR3 DNA reads TGTGCCAGCAGCCAGTCTGGGGACTACCTGTCCTACGAGCAGTACTTC. The chain combines TRBV11-2 with TRBJ2-7; 7 bases agree with TRBD2. This CDR3 spans 16 amino acids. Germline values: CDR1 SGHAT, CDR2 FQNNGV. Trimming at V came to 5 bases and at J to 1 base, leaving 11 bases not matched to a gene.

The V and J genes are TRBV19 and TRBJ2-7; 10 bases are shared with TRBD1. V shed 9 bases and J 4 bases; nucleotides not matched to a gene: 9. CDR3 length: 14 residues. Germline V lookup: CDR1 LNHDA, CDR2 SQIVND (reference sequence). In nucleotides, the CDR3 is TGTGCCAGCCAACACCGGGACAGGGGTTACGAGCAGTACTTC. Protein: CASQHRDRGYEQYF.

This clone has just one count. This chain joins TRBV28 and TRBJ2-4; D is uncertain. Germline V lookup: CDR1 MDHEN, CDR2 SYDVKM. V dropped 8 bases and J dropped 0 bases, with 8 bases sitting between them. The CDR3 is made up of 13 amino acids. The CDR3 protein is CASGVVAKNIQYF. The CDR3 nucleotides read TGTGCCAGCGGAGTTGTAGCCAAAAACATTCAGTACTTC.

In nucleotides, the CDR3 is TGTGCCAGCAGTTTAACGGGACAGGGAAACTATGGCTACACCTTC. Amino acids: CASSLTGQGNYGYTF. The rearrangement links TRBV27 to TRBJ1-2; 9 nucleotides match TRBD1. Germline CDR1 MNHEY, CDR2 SMNVEV (reference sequence). The CDR3 extends over 15 amino acids. With V trimmed by 2 bases and J by 2 bases, 3 bases remained unmatched.

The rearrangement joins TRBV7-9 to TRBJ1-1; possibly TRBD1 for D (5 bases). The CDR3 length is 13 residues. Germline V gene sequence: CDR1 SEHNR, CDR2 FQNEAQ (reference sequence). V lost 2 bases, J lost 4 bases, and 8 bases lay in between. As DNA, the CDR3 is TGTGCCAGCAGCTTATTCGGGGGCACTGAAGCTTTCTTT. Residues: CASSLFGGTEAFF.

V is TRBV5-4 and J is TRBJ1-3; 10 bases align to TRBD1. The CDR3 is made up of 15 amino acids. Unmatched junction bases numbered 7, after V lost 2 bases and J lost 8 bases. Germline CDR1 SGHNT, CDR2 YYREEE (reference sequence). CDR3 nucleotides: TGTGCCAGCAGCTTTCAAGGGGACAGGGGTGACACCATATATTTT. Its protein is CASSFQGDRGDTIYF. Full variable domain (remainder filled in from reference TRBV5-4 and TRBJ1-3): ETGVTQSPTHLIKTRGQQVTLRCSSQSGHNTVSWYQQALGQGPQFIFQYYREEENGRGNFPPRFSGLQFPNYSSELNVNALELDDSALYLCASSFQGDRGDTIYFGEGSWLTVV.

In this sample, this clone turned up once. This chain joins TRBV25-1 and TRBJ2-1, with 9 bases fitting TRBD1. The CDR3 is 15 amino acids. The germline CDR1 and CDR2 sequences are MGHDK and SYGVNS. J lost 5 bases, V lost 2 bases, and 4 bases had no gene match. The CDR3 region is CASSEGGQGNNEQFF. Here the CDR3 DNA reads TGTGCCAGCAGTGAAGGGGGACAGGGCAACAATGAGCAGTTCTTC.

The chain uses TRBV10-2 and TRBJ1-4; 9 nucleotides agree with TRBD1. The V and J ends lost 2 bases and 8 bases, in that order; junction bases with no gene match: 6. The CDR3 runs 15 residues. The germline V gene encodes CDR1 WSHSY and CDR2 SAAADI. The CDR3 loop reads CASSEAGQGWEKLFF. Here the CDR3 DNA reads TGCGCCAGCAGTGAGGCGGGACAGGGATGGGAAAAACTGTTTTTT.

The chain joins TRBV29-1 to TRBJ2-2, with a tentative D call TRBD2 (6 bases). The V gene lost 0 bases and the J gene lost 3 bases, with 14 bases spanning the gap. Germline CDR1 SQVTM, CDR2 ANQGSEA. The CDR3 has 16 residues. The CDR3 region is CSVEDRGVRDTGELFF. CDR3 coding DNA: TGCAGCGTTGAAGATCGCGGGGTACGAGACACCGGGGAGCTGTTTTTT.

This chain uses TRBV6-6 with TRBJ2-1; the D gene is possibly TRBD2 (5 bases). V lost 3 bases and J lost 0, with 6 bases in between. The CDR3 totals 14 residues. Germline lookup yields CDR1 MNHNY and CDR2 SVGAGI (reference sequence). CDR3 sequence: CASSYEGSYNEQFF. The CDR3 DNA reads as TGTGCCAGCAGTTATGAGGGCTCCTACAATGAGCAGTTCTTC.

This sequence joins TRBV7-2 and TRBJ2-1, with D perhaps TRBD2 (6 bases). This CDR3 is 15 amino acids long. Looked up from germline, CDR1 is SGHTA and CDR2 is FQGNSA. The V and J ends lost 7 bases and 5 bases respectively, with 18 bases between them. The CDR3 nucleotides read TGTGCCAGCATTATGGCTCCGGGAGCGAACAATGAGCAGTTCTTC. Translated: CASIMAPGANNEQFF.

CDR3 amino acids: CASSQDALSSTDTQYF. The CDR3 region has the DNA TGCGCCAGCAGCCAAGATGCCCTATCTAGCACAGATACGCAGTATTTT. The chain is built from TRBV4-3 and TRBJ2-3, with D uncertain. The length of the CDR3 is 16 residues. Germline CDR1 reads LGHNA; CDR2 reads YSLEER. With 0 bases removed from V and 0 bases from J, the gap between germline ends came to 10 bases.

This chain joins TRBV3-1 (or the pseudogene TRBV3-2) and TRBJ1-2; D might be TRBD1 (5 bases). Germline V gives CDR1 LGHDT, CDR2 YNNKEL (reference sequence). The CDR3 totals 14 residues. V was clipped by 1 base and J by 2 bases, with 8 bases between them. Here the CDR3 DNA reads TGTGCCAGCAGCCAAGGGCGGGGGAACTATGGCTACACCTTC. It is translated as CASSQGRGNYGYTF.

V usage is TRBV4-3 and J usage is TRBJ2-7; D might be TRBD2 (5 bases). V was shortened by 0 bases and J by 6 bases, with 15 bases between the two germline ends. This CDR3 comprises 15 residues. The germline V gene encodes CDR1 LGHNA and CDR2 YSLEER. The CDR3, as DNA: TGCGCCAGCAGCCAAGAAGCGGCGGAGGTAGGCGAGCAGTACTTC. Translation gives CASSQEAAEVGEQYF.

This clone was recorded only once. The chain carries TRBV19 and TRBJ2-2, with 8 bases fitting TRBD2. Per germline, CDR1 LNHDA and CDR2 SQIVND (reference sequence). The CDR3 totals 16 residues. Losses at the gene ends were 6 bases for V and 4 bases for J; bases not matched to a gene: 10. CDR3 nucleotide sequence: TGTGCCAGTAGCTTTAGCGGGGCGAGTCGCACCGGGGAGCTGTTTTTT. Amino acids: CASSFSGASRTGELFF.

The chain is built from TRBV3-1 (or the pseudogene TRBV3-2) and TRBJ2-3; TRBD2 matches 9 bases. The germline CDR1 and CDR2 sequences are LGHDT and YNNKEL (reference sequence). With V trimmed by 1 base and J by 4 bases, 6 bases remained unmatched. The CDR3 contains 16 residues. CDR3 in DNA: TGTGCCAGCAGCCAAGCGTTGATAGCGGGGGCAGATACGCAGTATTTT. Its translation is CASSQALIAGADTQYF.

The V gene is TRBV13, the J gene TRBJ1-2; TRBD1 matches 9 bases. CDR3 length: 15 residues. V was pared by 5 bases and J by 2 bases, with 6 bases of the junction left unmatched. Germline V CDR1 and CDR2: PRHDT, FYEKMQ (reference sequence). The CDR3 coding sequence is TGTGCCAGCAGCACCTCGGGACAGGGCAACTATGGCTACACCTTC. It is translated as CASSTSGQGNYGYTF.

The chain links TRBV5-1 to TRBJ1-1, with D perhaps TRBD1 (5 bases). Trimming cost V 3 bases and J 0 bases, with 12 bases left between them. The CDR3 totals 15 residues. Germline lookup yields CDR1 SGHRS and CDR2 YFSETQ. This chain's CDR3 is CASSSFTGMNTEAFF. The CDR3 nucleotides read TGCGCCAGCAGCTCCTTTACAGGCATGAACACTGAAGCTTTCTTT.

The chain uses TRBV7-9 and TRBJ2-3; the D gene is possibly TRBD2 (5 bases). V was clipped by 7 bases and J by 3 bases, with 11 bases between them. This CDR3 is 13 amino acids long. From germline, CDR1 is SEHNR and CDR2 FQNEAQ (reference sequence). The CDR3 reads CASNGGRTDTQYF. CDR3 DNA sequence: TGTGCCAGCAACGGCGGGCGTACAGATACGCAGTATTTT. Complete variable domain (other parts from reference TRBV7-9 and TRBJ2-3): DTGVSQNPRHKITKRGQNVTFRCDPISEHNRLYWYRQTLGQGPEFLTYFQNEAQLEKSRLLSDRFSAERPKGSFSTLEIQRTEQGDSAMYLCASNGGRTDTQYFGPGTRLTVL.

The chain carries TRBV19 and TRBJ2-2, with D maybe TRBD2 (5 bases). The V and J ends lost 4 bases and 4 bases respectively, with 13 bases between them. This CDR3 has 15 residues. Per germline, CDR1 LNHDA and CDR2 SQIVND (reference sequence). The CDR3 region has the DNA TGTGCCAGTAGTACCTCGGGATCCACCACCGGGGAGCTGTTTTTT. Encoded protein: CASSTSGSTTGELFF.

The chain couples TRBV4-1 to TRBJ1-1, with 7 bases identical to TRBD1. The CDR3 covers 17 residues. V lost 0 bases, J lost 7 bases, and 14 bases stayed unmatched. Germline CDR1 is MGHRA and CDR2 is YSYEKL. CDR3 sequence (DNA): TGCGCCAGCAGCCAAGAGATTCATGTTAGAGGGGGCGTTGAAGCTTTCTTT. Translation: CASSQEIHVRGGVEAFF.

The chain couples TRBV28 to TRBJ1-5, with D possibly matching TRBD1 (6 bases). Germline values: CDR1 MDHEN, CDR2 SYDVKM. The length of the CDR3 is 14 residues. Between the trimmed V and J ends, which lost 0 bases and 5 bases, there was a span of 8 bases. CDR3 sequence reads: CASSLWAGDQPQHF. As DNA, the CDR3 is TGTGCCAGCAGTTTATGGGCAGGGGATCAGCCCCAGCATTTT.